This is a list of T cell receptor beta chains from one sample in a study of CD8 T cells in Susac syndrome. TCRdb called the immunoSEQ multiplex PCR reads again in MiXCR, with one record for every CDR3 protein. The table shows approximately 150,000 distinct CDR3 sequences, with approximately 95% occurring only once. The source material was CD4+ T cells from PBMCs. These receptors all come from a human donor with multiple sclerosis. The CDR3 runs from the conserved cysteine through the conserved F or W. D genes are given only for firm matches. Only some rows state a clone size, as once, few, many or a class for expanded clones.

V,J,size,D,DNA,CDR3
TRBV3-1,TRBJ2-5,-,TRBD2,TGTGCCAGCAGCCTGCGATATAGCGGGGGGGCAGAGGAGACCCAGTACTTC,CASSLRYSGGAEETQYF
TRBV6-6,TRBJ2-1,-,-,TGTGCCAGCAGTGGGGACCGCAGCTCCTACAATGAGCAGTTCTTC,CASSGDRSSYNEQFF
TRBV27,TRBJ2-5,-,TRBD1,TGTGCCAGCAGTTCCACAGGGGTCTTTGGAGAGACCCAGTACTTC,CASSSTGVFGETQYF
TRBV5-6,TRBJ2-7,once,TRBD2,TGTGCCAGCAGCTTGTGGGAGACTAGCGGCAGTTACCTCATCTTC,CASSLWETSGSYLIF
TRBV2,TRBJ2-7,-,TRBD1,TGTGCCAGCAGTGTCCGGGACAGGGGTGGGGAGCAGTACTTC,CASSVRDRGGEQYF
TRBV18,TRBJ2-1,-,-,TGTGCCAGCTCACCTTTAGGTGGGGGGGCCGGTGAGCAGTTCTTC,CASSPLGGGAGEQFF
TRBV6-5,TRBJ1-3,few,-,TGTGCCAGCAGTTACACCGGAGCTGGAAACACCATATATTTT,CASSYTGAGNTIYF
TRBV11-2,TRBJ2-5,-,-,TGTGCCAGCAGCCCAGGGGGGGGAGAGACCCAGTACTTC,CASSPGGGETQYF
TRBV2,TRBJ1-2,-,-,TGTGCCAGCAGTGAAGGGCGCCCGACCACCTTC,CASSEGRPTTF
TRBV7-2,TRBJ2-5,-,TRBD2,TGTGCCAGCAGCTTTACTAGCGGGAGGACCCCCCAAGAGACCCAGTACTTC,CASSFTSGRTPQETQYF
TRBV6-5,TRBJ2-3,-,-,TGTGCCAGCAGTTACGAGGGGGGGGGCACAGATACGCAGTATTTT,CASSYEGGGTDTQYF
TRBV7-9,TRBJ2-7,-,TRBD1,TGTGCCAGCTGCCCGGGACAGGGTTCTTACGAGCAGTACTTC,CASCPGQGSYEQYF
TRBV9,TRBJ1-1,-,-,TGTGCCAGCAGCCCGCCCCACGTCTCCTCCACTGAAGCTTTCTTT,CASSPPHVSSTEAFF
TRBV27,TRBJ1-4,once,-,TGTGCCAGCAGTAATGAAAAACTGTTTTTT,CASSNEKLFF
TRBV28,TRBJ2-7,-,TRBD1,TGTGCCAGCAGAAAACAGGGGGCCTACGAGCAGTACTTC,CASRKQGAYEQYF
TRBV3-1,TRBJ2-7,-,-,TGTGCCAGCAGCCAAGGTTTACAGGTCTACGAGCAGTACTTC,CASSQGLQVYEQYF
TRBV12-3/TRBV12-4,TRBJ2-3,-,-,TGTGCCAGCAGTTTAGCCGGTGGTTCAGATACGCAGTATTTT,CASSLAGGSDTQYF
TRBV29-1,TRBJ2-7,-,-,TGCAGCGTTGGAGGGGTAAGCCTAGGCACCTCCTACGAGCAGTACTTC,CSVGGVSLGTSYEQYF
TRBV5-1,TRBJ2-3,-,-,TGCGCCAGCAAGGGTGCGAACAGGGATACCCCAATTGATACGCAGTATTTT,CASKGANRDTPIDTQYF
TRBV2,TRBJ1-5,-,TRBD1,TGTGCCAGCACAGGACAGGGGGCGAATCAGCCCCAGCATTTT,CASTGQGANQPQHF
TRBV28,TRBJ2-2,-,-,TGTGCCACCGTCAATGGCGGAGTAAACACCGGGGAGCTGTTTTTT,CATVNGGVNTGELFF
TRBV7-3,TRBJ2-6,-,-,TGTGCCAGCAGCCCGTTACAGGGAAACTTGGCTGGGGCCAACGTCCTGACTTTC,CASSPLQGNLAGANVLTF
TRBV6-5,TRBJ1-1,-,-,TGTGCCAGCAGTTTGTGGATGAACACTGAAGCTTTCTTT,CASSLWMNTEAFF
TRBV19,TRBJ1-2,-,-,TGTGCCAGTAGTATACCGGGGGCTGGCTATGGCTACACCTTC,CASSIPGAGYGYTF
TRBV7-2,TRBJ2-7,-,-,TGTGCCAGCAGCATTGGGGCGGGCCCCTACGAGCAGTACTTC,CASSIGAGPYEQYF
TRBV19,TRBJ2-2,-,-,TGTGCCAGTAGTACCGACAGGCTCACCGGGGAGCTGTTTTTT,CASSTDRLTGELFF
TRBV15,TRBJ1-5,-,-,TGTGCCACCAGCAGAGATCAGGGGTCGGGGAGAAATCAGCCCCAGCATTTT,CATSRDQGSGRNQPQHF
TRBV10-2,TRBJ2-2,-,-,TGCGCCAGCAGTATAGATGGCACCGGGGAGCTGTTTTTT,CASSIDGTGELFF
TRBV5-4,TRBJ2-5,-,TRBD2,TGTGCCAGCAGGAACTTGGGCGGACTAGCGGGGGGGCAGGAGACCCAGTACTTC,CASRNLGGLAGGQETQYF
TRBV28,TRBJ2-7,-,-,TGTGCCAGCAGTTTCTTCCAGGGGACGGGGGAGCAGTACTTC,CASSFFQGTGEQYF
TRBV25-1,TRBJ2-7,once,-,TGTGCCAGCAGTGGCCCCGGGGGACCGGGTACGGTGCAGTACTTC,CASSGPGGPGTVQYF
TRBV4-3,TRBJ1-2,-,-,TGCGCCAGCAGCCAAGCAGGGGATATACATGGCTACACCTTC,CASSQAGDIHGYTF
TRBV6-5,TRBJ2-4,few,-,TGTGCCAGCAGAGGGTGGTCTAATGCCAAAAACATTCAGTACTTC,CASRGWSNAKNIQYF
TRBV16,TRBJ1-5,-,TRBD1,TGTGCCAGCAGCCAATCAGGGACAGGGGAGCCCCAGCATTTT,CASSQSGTGEPQHF
TRBV20-1,TRBJ2-7,-,TRBD2,TGCAGTGCCCATGGGGGGGACGAGCAGTACTTC,CSAHGGDEQYF
TRBV29-1,TRBJ1-5,-,TRBD1,TGCAGCGTTCGGGGACAGGGAAAGGATCAGCCCCAGCATTTT,CSVRGQGKDQPQHF
TRBV29-1,TRBJ1-5,-,-,TGCAGCGTATCAGAAGGGAAAAGAAGCAATCAGCCCCAGCATTTT,CSVSEGKRSNQPQHF
TRBV12-3/TRBV12-4,TRBJ2-5,-,-,TGTGCCAGCAGTTTCGGGCAGTCCCAAGAGACCCAGTACTTC,CASSFGQSQETQYF
TRBV2,TRBJ1-1,-,-,TGTGCCAGCAGTGAAGCTTTCTTT,CASSEAFF
TRBV5-1,TRBJ1-1,-,TRBD1,TGCGCCAGCAGTTACCAAGGACAGGGTCGGACTGAAGCTTTCTTT,CASSYQGQGRTEAFF
TRBV28,TRBJ1-2,-,-,TGCGCTACTCGGGGCTATGGCTACACCTTC,CATRGYGYTF
TRBV5-8,TRBJ1-2,-,TRBD1,TGTGCCAGCAGCCGGGACAGGGTGGATGGCTACACCTTC,CASSRDRVDGYTF
TRBV20-1,TRBJ2-7,-,-,TGCAGTGCTAGAGACAGAGAATACGAGCAGTACTTC,CSARDREYEQYF
TRBV19,TRBJ1-1,-,-,TGTGCCAGTAGTATACGACAGAACACTGAAGCTTTCTTT,CASSIRQNTEAFF
TRBV28,TRBJ1-1,-,-,TGTGCCAGCAGTCTTGCACAGAACACTGAAGCTTTCTTT,CASSLAQNTEAFF
TRBV9,TRBJ1-6,-,-,TGTGCCAGCAGCGTAGGACCAGTCACCTATAATTCACCCCTCCACTTT,CASSVGPVTYNSPLHF
TRBV11-3,TRBJ2-1,once,TRBD1,TGTGCCAGCAGCCCCTCGGGCAGGGGGCTTGAGCAGTTCTTC,CASSPSGRGLEQFF
TRBV15,TRBJ2-5,-,-,TGTGCCACCAGCAGAGATGACCGATTGGGATCCCAGTACTTC,CATSRDDRLGSQYF
TRBV4-3,TRBJ2-5,-,TRBD1,TGCGCCAGCAGCCGGGACAGGTGGGAGACCCAGTACTTC,CASSRDRWETQYF
TRBV11-2,TRBJ2-1,few,-,TGTGCCAGCAGCTTAGTAGGGAGCTCCTACAATGAGCAGTTCTTC,CASSLVGSSYNEQFF
TRBV12-3/TRBV12-4,TRBJ1-2,-,-,TGTGCCAGCATGGGGTTTAACTATGGCTACACCTTC,CASMGFNYGYTF
TRBV5-4,TRBJ1-2,-,-,TGTGCCAGCAGCTTGGTCCCCGAGTCCGGCTACACCTTC,CASSLVPESGYTF
TRBV5-1,TRBJ2-3,-,-,TGCGCAACCAGCGGAGACAGGCCCACAGATACGCAGTATTTT,CATSGDRPTDTQYF
TRBV24-1,TRBJ2-5,-,-,TGTGCCACCAGTGATTTTTTCGGAGAGACCCAGTACTTC,CATSDFFGETQYF
TRBV19,TRBJ2-1,-,-,TGTGCCAGTAGTATTTCCGATTCGGCTAGCGGGCAGGGGGGGCAGTTCTTC,CASSISDSASGQGGQFF
TRBV6-6,TRBJ2-5,few,TRBD2,TGTGCCAGCAGTCTGGGACTAGCGGGGAACCAAGAGACCCAGTACTTC,CASSLGLAGNQETQYF
TRBV29-1,TRBJ2-1,-,TRBD2,TGCAGCGTTGATAGTAGCGGGAGCTTAAGAAATGAGCAGTTCTTC,CSVDSSGSLRNEQFF
TRBV27,TRBJ1-1,few,-,TGTGCCAGCAGTTTGAGGGAGAACACTGAAGCTTTCTTT,CASSLRENTEAFF
TRBV18,TRBJ2-1,-,TRBD2,TGTGCCAGCTCACTCACTAGCGGGACCGACAATGAGCAGTTCTTC,CASSLTSGTDNEQFF
TRBV2,TRBJ2-3,-,-,TGTGCCAGCAGTGTCGAGCGGGTCGATTTCACAGATACGCAGTATTTT,CASSVERVDFTDTQYF